The sample holds one count of the clone carrying this T cell receptor beta chain. Its antigen remains unidentified. This entry comes from a study of radiotherapy plus CTLA-4 blockade in lung cancer. Patients had chemo-refractory metastatic non-small-cell lung cancer and received focal radiation plus CTLA-4 blockade that used ipilimumab. Study conclusions and caveats: Expansion in blood of tumor-derived TCR clones was seen after radiotherapy plus ipilimumab. Early blood T cell clone dynamics, with interferon-beta, were reported to best predict response.

The CDR3 has 16 amino acids. V was cut by 7 bases and J by 4 bases, with 19 bases left in between. The germline V gene has CDR1 MDHEN and CDR2 SYDVKM. Using immunoSEQ multiplex PCR, the repertoire was profiled, and TCRdb retains in-frame clones only, with some absent. Among 50,000 or so clones, roughly three quarters were seen once, and the ten largest hold 8.5% to 14%. This sequence joins TRBV28 and TRBJ2-2; D is uncertain. The specimen comprised peripheral blood, sampled from a patient treated with radiotherapy plus ipilimumab. The receptor's source is a human donor with non-small cell lung cancer who had stable disease on radiotherapy plus ipilimumab. CDR3 DNA: TGTGCCAGCATAACCATCGGCCATCGACCCACCGGGGAGCTGTTTTTT. Translation: CASITIGHRPTGELFF. Combining the CDR3 with reference TRBV28 and TRBJ2-2 gives the whole variable domain DVKVTQSSRYLVKRTGEKVFLECVQDMDHENMFWYRQDPGLGLRLIYFSYDVKMKEKGDIPEGYSVSREKKERFSLILESASTNQTSMYLCASITIGHRPTGELFFGEGSRLTVL.